This TCR beta chain was captured in a study of T cells in Graves' hyperthyroidism and ophthalmopathy. Germline V lookup: CDR1 DFQATT, CDR2 SNEGSKA (reference sequence). Unmatched junction bases numbered 4, after V lost 1 base and J lost 3 bases. This CDR3 region has 14 residues. Stable Graves' hyperthyroidism denoted no ophthalmopathy progression over 18 months. RNA transcripts yielded amplified TCR beta CDR3 regions. With the HTBI primer set, the TCR CDR3 went through a first round of RT-PCR. TCRdb redid the calling of the multiplex PCR reads with MiXCR, one entry per CDR3 protein. The table includes a few hundred thousand distinct CDR3 sequences, under 60% detected once. This clonotype was observed many times.

This TCR was recovered from a young woman with Graves' hyperthyroidism. The V call is TRBV20-1, the J call TRBJ2-7, with 9 nucleotides matching TRBD2. Material for sequencing was peripheral blood or thyroid tissue (not recorded which). CDR3 loop: CSARATSGYYEQYF. The DNA for the CDR3 is TGCAGTGCTAGAGCGACTAGCGGATACTACGAGCAGTACTTC.